This T cell receptor beta chain originates from a study of blood T cells in healthy people across ages (dated by TCRdb to 2015 to 2017). As for the study more broadly: Template switching captured roughly one uniquely barcoded TCR beta cDNA molecule per two T cells in model experiments. The study measured age-related changes in TCR beta repertoire diversity using deep sequencing normalized with unique cDNA molecular identifiers. The donors were divided into four age groups: young (average around 16 years), middle-aged (about 40), aged (roughly 66) and long-lived (roughly 82). Donors of different ages were randomly distributed across sequencing lanes to avoid experimental bias. Two additional independent replicas of 1 million unique cDNA reads from the same blood draw were analyzed for two donors (one aged 18 to 29 and one aged 80 or older).

From the cysteine through the phenylalanine, the CDR3 covers 16 amino acids. Left in the record is the CDR3 DNA by itself, 48 bases read in frame from the first base. CDR1 and CDR2 are drawn from the germline V gene: SGHTA, FQGNSA. Trimming takes 0 bases off V and 1 base off J; junction bases not matched to a gene: 4. The library was made by 5' RACE. The reads were generated on an Illumina HiSeq 2500. A second PCR of about 6 to 12 cycles was run with a J-beta primer mix and a sample-barcoded 5' primer. A unique molecular identifier was introduced onto each TCR beta cDNA molecule by a template-switch 5' adaptor carrying 12 random nucleotides. Each sample yielded at least 3 million CDR3-containing paired-end reads. All of the RNA was converted into first-strand cDNA using the Mint cDNA synthesis kit, with a TRBC-specific oligonucleotide serving as the primer. After uracil-DNA glycosylase treatment, a first 18-cycle PCR used universal primers M1SS and BC2_uni_R on all cDNA. Per the original workflow: For normalization, 1 million high-quality reads were randomly selected from each sample, with every read carrying a distinct molecular identifier. Reads with shared molecular identifiers were discarded instead of being binned into consensus sequences. CDR3 identification, clonotype clustering and error correction used MiTCR with a Q25 quality threshold and the strictest error-elimination algorithm. A nonparametric unseen species model using Euler transformation provided a lower-bound estimate of total TCR beta diversity. TCRdb redid the processing of the public reads, applying fastp at Q25 and MiXCR, and retained in-frame beta chains. Every distinct CDR3 protein forms one entry, paired with its most common genes and DNA. TCRdb's processing, not the study's, gives the V and J calls here. Counted in this sample were roughly 860,000 distinct CDR3 sequences; around two thirds of them appeared once. The ten largest clones represent 28% of the sample.

What the authors observed across the whole study: As age increased, observed TCR beta diversity per million T cells dropped in a roughly linear way, and a significant reduction was already evident by age about 40. Compared with the aged group, the long-lived group had more naive CD4+ T cells, fewer expanded clones and increased TCR diversity, a pattern suggesting age selection. Because donor CMV infection status was unknown, age-related changes in expanded clonotypes were potentially confounded. Estimates of total diversity based on one million sequenced T cells were regarded as lower bounds and as underestimates. Observed TCR beta diversity correlated strongly with the percentage of naive T cells measured by flow cytometry. Conclusive comparison of naive and antigen-experienced compartments was prevented by the profiling of bulk unsorted PBMCs.

Donors were a few dozen systemically healthy Caucasian individuals from Russia aged roughly 6 to 100 years. About 9.1 milliliters of peripheral blood were collected from each donor into EDTA-treated Vacutainer tubes. PBMCs were isolated by Ficoll-Paque density-gradient centrifugation, with at least 7 million obtained per sample. Trizol reagent was used to extract total RNA from PBMCs, with at least 6 micrograms per sample. Naive CD45RAhigh/CD27high T cell percentages were measured by flow cytometry on a PBMC aliquot from every donor. This clonotype has more than one count but fewer than ten. Its antigen specificity is not known. No clone much larger than this one lies a single base away; base qualities are absent.

The chain is made from TRBV7-2 and TRBJ2-7; 9 central bases correspond to TRBD1. The source of this sequence is a man aged 25-40 years in good health. Sequencing used blood. At the DNA level, the sequence is TGTGCCAGCAGCTTAGCCCCGACAGGGGGGTCCTACGAGCAGTACTTC. Translated, this gives CASSLAPTGGSYEQYF. The entire variable domain, with the stretches around the CDR3 drawn from the reference TRBV7-2 and TRBJ2-7 proteins, is GAGVSQSPSNKVTEKGKDVELRCDPISGHTALYWYRQSLGQGLEFLIYFQGNSAPDKSGLPSDRFSAERTGGSVSTLTIQRTQQEDSAVYLCASSLAPTGGSYEQYFGPGTRLTVT.